This is a list of T cell receptor beta chains from one sample in a study of read filtering for tumor transcriptome and immune sequencing. TCRdb reprocessed the reads via MiXCR and lists one record per CDR3 protein. In the table there are tens of thousands of distinct CDR3 sequences, roughly 12% of which are singletons. Sequencing input: a population of CD138-negative cells sorted from bone marrow. Receptors originate from a donor aged 40 or older with multiple myeloma. The CDR3 runs from the conserved cysteine through the conserved F or W. D genes are given only for firm matches. Clone size, where shown, is once, few, many, or a class for clones that have expanded.

V	D	J	size	DNA	CDR3
TRBV4-1	NA	TRBJ1-5	NA	TGCGCCAGCAGCCAAGATCTGGGGTCCAATAAGCCCCAGCATTTT	CASSQDLGSNKPQHF
TRBV5-1	NA	TRBJ2-7	many	TGCGCCAGCAGCTTGGCTTCCGGAGACTCCTACGAGCAGTACTTC	CASSLASGDSYEQYF
TRBV13	NA	TRBJ2-2	many	TGTGCCAGCAGCTTCGGGGAGCACACCGGGGAGCTGTTTTTT	CASSFGEHTGELFF
TRBV14	NA	TRBJ1-1	many	TGTGCCAGCAGCCAAGGGTCCACTGAAGCTTTCTTT	CASSQGSTEAFF
TRBV28	NA	TRBJ1-1	few	TGTGCCAGCAGTGAGGGGGGTGATTTGAACACTGAAGCTTTCTTT	CASSEGGDLNTEAFF
TRBV4-2	NA	TRBJ2-7	few	TGTGCCAACAGCCCAAGTCCCGGGACAACCTACGAGCAGGACTTC	CANSPSPGTTYEQDF
TRBV29-1	TRBD2	TRBJ2-1	many	TGCAGCGTTGAAGAGGGACTAGCCCCCTTCAATGAGCAGTTCTTC	CSVEEGLAPFNEQFF
TRBV5-6	NA	TRBJ1-1	many	TGTGCCAGCAGCTGGACAGCGAACACTGAAGCTTTCTTT	CASSWTANTEAFF
TRBV12-3/TRBV12-4	TRBD1	TRBJ1-5	many	TGTGCCAGCAGCCGGACAGGGGGAAGCAATCAGCCCCAGCATTTT	CASSRTGGSNQPQHF
TRBV6-1	NA	TRBJ1-4	many	TGTGCCAGCGTGGAGGGTACTAATGAAAAACTGTTTTTT	CASVEGTNEKLFF
TRBV4-2	TRBD1	TRBJ2-7	few	TGTGCCAGCAGCCGAACCGGGACAGGGGGAATCCCAGACTACGAGCAGTACTTC	CASSRTGTGGIPDYEQYF
TRBV7-9	TRBD2	TRBJ2-4	many	TGTGCCAGCAGCTTAGGGCTAGCGGTAAACATTCAGTACTTC	CASSLGLAVNIQYF
TRBV6-4	NA	TRBJ1-2	many	TGTGCCAGCATACGGCGGAACTATGGCTACACCTTC	CASIRRNYGYTF
TRBV6-1	TRBD1	TRBJ1-2	NA	TGTGCCAGCAGCAACGAACGGGACAGGGGGTCGCGCACCTTC	CASSNERDRGSRTF
TRBV12-3/TRBV12-4	TRBD2	TRBJ2-2	many	TGTGCCAGCAGCAGGACTAGCGCTAGGAACACCGGGGAGCTGTTTTTT	CASSRTSARNTGELFF
TRBV29-1	NA	TRBJ2-5	many	TGCAGCGTGGGGGGACAGCCGAACCAAGAGACCCAGTACTTC	CSVGGQPNQETQYF
TRBV7-8	NA	TRBJ1-1	many	TGTGCCAGCAGCCCCTTGGGACTCACGAACACTGAAGCTTTCTTT	CASSPLGLTNTEAFF
TRBV5-6	NA	TRBJ2-6	many	TGTGCCAGCAGCTTGGAAGGCCGCAACTCTGGGGCCAACGTCCTGACTTTC	CASSLEGRNSGANVLTF